The entry below describes one T cell receptor (beta chain). Its specificity is not known. The data are from a study of T cell repertoires in cytomegalovirus infection. General study points: Accumulated public TCR beta family frequency recognized individuals carrying CMV together with the relevant HLA.

The germline V gene encodes CDR1 LGHNA and CDR2 YSLEER. V dropped 1 base and J dropped 4 bases, with 13 bases sitting between them. The CDR3 extends over 15 amino acids. In TCRdb, the reads were re-called with MiXCR into one record per CDR3 protein. The repertoire holds approximately 81,000 distinct CDR3 sequences, 20% to 30% seen once, with around 50% in the top ten. The source was CD8+ T cells from cultured PBMCs, collected from culture after CMV antigen stimulation. The chain combines TRBV4-3 with TRBJ1-1; tentative D call: TRBD1 (6 bases). The receptor was isolated from a human donor in good health (CMV status not recorded). Some clones in this sample may be carry-over from other donors' samples. CDR3 region: CASSQGNRASTEAFF. CDR3 nucleotides: TGCGCCAGCAGCCAAGGAAACAGGGCCAGCACTGAAGCTTTCTTT.